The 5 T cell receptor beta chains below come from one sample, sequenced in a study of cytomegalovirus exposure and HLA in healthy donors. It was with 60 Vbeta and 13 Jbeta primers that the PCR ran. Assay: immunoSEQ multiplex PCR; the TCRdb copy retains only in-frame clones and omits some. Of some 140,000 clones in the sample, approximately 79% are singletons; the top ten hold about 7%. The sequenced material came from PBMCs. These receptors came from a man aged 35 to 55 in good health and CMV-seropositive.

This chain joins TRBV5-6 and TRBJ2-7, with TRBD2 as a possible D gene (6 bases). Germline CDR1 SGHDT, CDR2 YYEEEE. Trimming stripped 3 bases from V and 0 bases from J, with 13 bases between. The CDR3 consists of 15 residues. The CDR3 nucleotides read TGTGCCAGCAGCTCGCCGGGACTCCTCTCCTACGAGCAGTACTTC. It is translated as CASSSPGLLSYEQYF.

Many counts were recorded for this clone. The chain's CDR3 is CASSQGQGEVSEQYF. CDR3 nucleotides: TGCGCCAGCAGCCAAGGACAGGGGGAAGTAAGCGAGCAGTACTTC. This chain links TRBV4-1 with TRBJ2-7, with 9 bases fitting TRBD1. The J segment lost 6 bases and the V segment lost 1 base, leaving 7 bases of the junction unmatched. CDR1 and CDR2 (germline): MGHRA, YSYEKL. The CDR3 extends over 15 amino acids.

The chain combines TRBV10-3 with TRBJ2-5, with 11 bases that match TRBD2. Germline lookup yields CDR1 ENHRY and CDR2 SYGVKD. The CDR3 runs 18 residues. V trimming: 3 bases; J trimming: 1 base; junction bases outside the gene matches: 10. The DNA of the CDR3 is TGTGCCATCAGTGATTTGCTAGCGGGAGGCGGGATCCAAGAGACCCAGTACTTC. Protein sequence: CAISDLLAGGGIQETQYF.

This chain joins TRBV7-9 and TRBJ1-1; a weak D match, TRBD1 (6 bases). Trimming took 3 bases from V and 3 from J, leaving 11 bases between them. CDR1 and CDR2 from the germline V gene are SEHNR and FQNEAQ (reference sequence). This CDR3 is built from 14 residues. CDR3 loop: CASSLGRGDTEAFF. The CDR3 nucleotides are TGTGCCAGCAGCTTGGGCAGGGGAGACACTGAAGCTTTCTTT.

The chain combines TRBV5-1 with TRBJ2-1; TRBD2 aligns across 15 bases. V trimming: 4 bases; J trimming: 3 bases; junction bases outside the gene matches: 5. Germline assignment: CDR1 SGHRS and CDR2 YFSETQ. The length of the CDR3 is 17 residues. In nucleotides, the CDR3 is TGCGCCAGCAGCGGACTAGCGGGAGGGGGGGACTACAATGAGCAGTTCTTC. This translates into CASSGLAGGGDYNEQFF.